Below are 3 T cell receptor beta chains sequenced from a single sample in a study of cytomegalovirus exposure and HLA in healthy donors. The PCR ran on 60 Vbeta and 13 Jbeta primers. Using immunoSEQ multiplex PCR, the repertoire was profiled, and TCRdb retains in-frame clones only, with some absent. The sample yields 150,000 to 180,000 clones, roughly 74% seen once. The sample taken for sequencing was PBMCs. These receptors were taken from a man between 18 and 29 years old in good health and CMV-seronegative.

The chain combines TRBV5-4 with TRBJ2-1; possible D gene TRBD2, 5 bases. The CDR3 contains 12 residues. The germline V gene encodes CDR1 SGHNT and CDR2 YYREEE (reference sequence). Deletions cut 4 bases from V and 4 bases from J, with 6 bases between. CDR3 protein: CASSLAYNEQFF. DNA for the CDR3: TGTGCCAGCAGCCTAGCATACAATGAGCAGTTCTTC.

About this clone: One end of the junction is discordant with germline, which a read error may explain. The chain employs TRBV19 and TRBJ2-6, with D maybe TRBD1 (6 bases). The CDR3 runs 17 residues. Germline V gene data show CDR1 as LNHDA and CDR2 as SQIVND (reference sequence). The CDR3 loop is CASSISGARSGANGLTF. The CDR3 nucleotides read TGTGCCAGTAGTATCTCAGGGGCCCGCTCTGGGGCCAACGGCCTGACTTTC.

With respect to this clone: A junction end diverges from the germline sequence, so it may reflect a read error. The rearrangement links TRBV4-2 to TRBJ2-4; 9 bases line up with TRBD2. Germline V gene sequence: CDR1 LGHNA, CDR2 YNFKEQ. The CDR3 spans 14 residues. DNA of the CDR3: TGTGCCGGCAGCCAAGCGGGGGGATTAAACATTCAGTACTTC. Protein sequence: CAGSQAGGLNIQYF.